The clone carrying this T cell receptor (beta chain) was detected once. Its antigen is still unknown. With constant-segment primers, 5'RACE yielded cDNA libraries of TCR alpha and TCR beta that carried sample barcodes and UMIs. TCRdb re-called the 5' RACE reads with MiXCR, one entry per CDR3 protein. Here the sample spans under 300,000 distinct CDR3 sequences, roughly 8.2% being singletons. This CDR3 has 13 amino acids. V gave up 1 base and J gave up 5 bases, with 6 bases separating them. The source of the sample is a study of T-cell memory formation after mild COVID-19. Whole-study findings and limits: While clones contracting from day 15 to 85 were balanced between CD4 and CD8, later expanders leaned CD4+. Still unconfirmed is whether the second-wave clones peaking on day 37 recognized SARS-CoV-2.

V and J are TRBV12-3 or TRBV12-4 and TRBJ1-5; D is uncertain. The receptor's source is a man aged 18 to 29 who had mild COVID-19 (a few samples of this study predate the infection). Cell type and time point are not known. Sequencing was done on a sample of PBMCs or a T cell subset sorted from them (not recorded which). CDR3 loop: CASSLGPYQPQHF. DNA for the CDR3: TGTGCCAGCAGTTTAGGGCCCTATCAGCCCCAGCATTTT.